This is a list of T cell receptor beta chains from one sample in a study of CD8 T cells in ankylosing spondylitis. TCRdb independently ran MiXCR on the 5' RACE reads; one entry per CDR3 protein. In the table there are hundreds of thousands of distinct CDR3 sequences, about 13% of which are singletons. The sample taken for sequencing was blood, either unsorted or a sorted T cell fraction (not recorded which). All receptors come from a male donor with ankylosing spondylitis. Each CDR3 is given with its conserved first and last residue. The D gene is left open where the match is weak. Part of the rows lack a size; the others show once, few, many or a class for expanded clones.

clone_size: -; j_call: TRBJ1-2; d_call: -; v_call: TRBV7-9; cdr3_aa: CASSLGDLGYTF; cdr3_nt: TGTGCCAGCAGCTTAGGAGACCTTGGCTACACCTTC
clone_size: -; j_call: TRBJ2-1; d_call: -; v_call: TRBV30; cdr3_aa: CAWESFNEQFF; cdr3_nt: TGTGCCTGGGAATCCTTCAATGAGCAGTTCTTC
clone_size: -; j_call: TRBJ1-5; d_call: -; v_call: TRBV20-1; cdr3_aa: CSATDGNQPQHF; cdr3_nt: TGCAGTGCCACTGACGGCAATCAGCCCCAGCATTTT
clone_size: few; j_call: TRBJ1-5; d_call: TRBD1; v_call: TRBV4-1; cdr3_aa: CASSTSGGQPQHF; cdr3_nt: TGCGCCAGCAGCACGTCAGGGGGTCAGCCCCAGCATTTT
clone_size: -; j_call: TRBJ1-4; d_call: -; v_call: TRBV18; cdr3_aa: CASSPPFPGASSEKLFF; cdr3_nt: TGTGCCAGCTCACCACCGTTTCCAGGGGCTTCAAGTGAAAAACTGTTTTTT
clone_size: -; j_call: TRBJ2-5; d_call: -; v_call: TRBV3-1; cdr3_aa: CASSQAYLEETQYF; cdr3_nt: TGTGCCAGCAGCCAAGCCTATCTAGAAGAGACCCAGTACTTC
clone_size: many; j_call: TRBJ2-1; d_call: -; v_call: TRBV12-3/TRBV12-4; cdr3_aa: CASRGAGDEQFF; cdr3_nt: TGTGCCAGCCGTGGGGCAGGGGATGAGCAGTTCTTC
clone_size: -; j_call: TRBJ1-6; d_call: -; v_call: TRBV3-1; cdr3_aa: CASSQVRAQNSPLHF; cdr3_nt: TGTGCCAGCAGCCAAGTCAGGGCACAGAATTCACCCCTCCACTTT
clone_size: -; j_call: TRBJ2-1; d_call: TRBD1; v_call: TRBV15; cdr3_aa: CATSRDPPGTGYNEQFF; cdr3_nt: TGTGCCACCAGCAGAGATCCCCCCGGGACAGGATACAATGAGCAGTTCTTC
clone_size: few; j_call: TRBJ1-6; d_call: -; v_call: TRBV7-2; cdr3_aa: CASSPPFLSPLHF; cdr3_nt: TGTGCCAGCAGCCCCCCGTTTTTATCACCCCTCCACTTT
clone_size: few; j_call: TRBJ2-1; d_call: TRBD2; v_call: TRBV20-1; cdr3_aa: CSATSSGTSGRKRLYNEQFF; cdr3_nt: TGCAGTGCCACTTCGTCCGGGACTAGCGGGAGGAAACGACTTTACAATGAGCAGTTCTTC
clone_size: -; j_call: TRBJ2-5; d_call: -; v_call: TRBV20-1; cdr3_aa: CSARPAPKTQYF; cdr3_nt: TGCAGTGCTAGACCCGCCCCGAAGACCCAGTACTTC
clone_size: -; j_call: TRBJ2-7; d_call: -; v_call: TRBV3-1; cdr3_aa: CASSQALTGRGEQYF; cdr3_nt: TGTGCCAGCAGCCAAGCACTGACAGGTCGGGGCGAGCAGTACTTC
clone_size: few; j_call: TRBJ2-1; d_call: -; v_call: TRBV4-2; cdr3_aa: CASSQEVRGTYNEQFF; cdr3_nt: TGTGCCAGCAGCCAAGAAGTTAGGGGGACGTACAATGAGCAGTTCTTC
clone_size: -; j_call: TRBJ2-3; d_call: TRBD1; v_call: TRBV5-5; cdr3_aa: CASSIDRGRSTDTQYF; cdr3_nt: TGTGCCAGCAGCATCGACAGGGGGCGAAGCACAGATACGCAGTATTTT
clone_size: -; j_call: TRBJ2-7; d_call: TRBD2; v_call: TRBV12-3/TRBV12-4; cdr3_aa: CASSSSAGAMYEQYF; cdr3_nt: TGTGCCAGCAGTTCCTCAGCGGGAGCGATGTACGAGCAGTACTTC
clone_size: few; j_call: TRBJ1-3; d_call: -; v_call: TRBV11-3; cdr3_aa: CASSFRNTIYF; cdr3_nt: TGTGCCAGCAGCTTTAGAAACACCATATATTTT
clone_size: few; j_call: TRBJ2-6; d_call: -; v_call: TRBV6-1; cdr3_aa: CASSLTAIHSGANVLTF; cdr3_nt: TGTGCCAGCAGTCTTACAGCTATCCACTCTGGGGCCAACGTCCTGACTTTC
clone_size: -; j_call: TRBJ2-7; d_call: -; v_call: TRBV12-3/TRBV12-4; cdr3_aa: CASGPPLSYEQYF; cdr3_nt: TGTGCCAGCGGGCCTCCTCTCTCCTACGAGCAGTACTTC
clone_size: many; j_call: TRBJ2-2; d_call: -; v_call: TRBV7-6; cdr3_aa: CASSLVGNTGELFF; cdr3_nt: TGTGCCAGCAGCTTAGTAGGGAACACCGGGGAGCTGTTTTTT
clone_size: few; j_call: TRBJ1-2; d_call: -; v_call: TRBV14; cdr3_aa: CASSQDRRRNYGYTF; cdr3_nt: TGTGCCAGCAGCCAAGATCGGCGCCGTAACTATGGCTACACCTTC
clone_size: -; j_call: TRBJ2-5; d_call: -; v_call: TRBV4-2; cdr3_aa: CASSLQLGAYGVAQYF; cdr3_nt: TGTGCCAGCAGCCTCCAATTAGGGGCCTATGGGGTAGCCCAGTACTTC
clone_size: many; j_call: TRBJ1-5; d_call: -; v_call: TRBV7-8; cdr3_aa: CASSREGNQPQHF; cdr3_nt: TGTGCCAGCAGCAGGGAGGGCAATCAGCCCCAGCATTTT
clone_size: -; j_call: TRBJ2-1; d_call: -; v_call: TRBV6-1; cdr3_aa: CATGNRGSTNEQFF; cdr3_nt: TGTGCCACGGGGAACCGGGGGAGTACCAATGAGCAGTTCTTC
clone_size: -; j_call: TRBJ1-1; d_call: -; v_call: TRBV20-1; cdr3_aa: CSASSLMNTEAFF; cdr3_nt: TGCAGTGCTAGCTCTCTCATGAACACTGAAGCTTTCTTT
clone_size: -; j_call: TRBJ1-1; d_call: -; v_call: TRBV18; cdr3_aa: CASSPVTVNTEAFF; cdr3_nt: TGTGCCAGCTCACCGGTGACGGTGAACACTGAAGCTTTCTTT
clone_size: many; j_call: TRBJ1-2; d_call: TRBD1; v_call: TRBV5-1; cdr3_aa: CASRLDRGRNGYTF; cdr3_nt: TGCGCCAGCAGACTTGACAGGGGGAGGAATGGCTACACCTTC
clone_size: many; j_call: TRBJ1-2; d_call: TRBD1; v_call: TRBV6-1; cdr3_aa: CASSTDRGYGYTF; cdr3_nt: TGTGCCAGCAGTACGGACAGGGGATATGGCTACACCTTC
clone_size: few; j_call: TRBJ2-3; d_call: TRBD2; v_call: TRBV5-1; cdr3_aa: CASSLASSGSTDTQYF; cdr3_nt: TGCGCCAGCAGCTTGGCCTCTAGCGGGAGCACAGATACGCAGTATTTT
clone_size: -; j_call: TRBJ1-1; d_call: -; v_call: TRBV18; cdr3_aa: CASSIREGSEAFF; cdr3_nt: TGTGCCAGCTCAATACGAGAGGGCTCTGAAGCTTTCTTT
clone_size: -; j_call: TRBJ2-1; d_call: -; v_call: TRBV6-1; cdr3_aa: CASSESPLGGYNEQFF; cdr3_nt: TGTGCCAGCAGTGAATCTCCGCTGGGCGGATACAATGAGCAGTTCTTC
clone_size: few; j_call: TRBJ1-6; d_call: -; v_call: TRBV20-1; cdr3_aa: CSAPEGGAGNSPLHF; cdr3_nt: TGCAGTGCTCCTGAGGGAGGCGCAGGGAATTCACCCCTCCACTTT
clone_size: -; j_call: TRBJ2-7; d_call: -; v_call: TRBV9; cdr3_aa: CASSALGSGLDEQYF; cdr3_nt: TGTGCCAGCAGCGCCCTGGGGTCAGGGCTTGACGAGCAGTACTTC
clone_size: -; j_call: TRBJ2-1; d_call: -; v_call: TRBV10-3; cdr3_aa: CAISEARDLYNEQFF; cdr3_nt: TGTGCCATCAGTGAAGCCAGGGACCTCTACAATGAGCAGTTCTTC
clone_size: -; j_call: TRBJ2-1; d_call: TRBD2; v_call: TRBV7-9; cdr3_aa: CASSPTGGSGNEQFF; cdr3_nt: TGTGCCAGCAGCCCTACCGGGGGGTCTGGCAATGAGCAGTTCTTC
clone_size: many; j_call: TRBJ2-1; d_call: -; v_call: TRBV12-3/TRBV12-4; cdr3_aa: CASRRGGSYNEQFF; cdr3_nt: TGTGCCAGCCGAAGAGGGGGCTCCTACAATGAGCAGTTCTTC
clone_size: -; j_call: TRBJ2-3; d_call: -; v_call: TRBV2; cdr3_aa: CASSSRGPRGTQYF; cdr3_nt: TGTGCCAGCAGTAGCCGGGGCCCCCGGGGTACGCAGTATTTT
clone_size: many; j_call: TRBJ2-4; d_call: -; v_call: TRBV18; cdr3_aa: CASSPAVGMVNIQYF; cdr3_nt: TGTGCCAGCTCACCCGCCGTCGGGATGGTAAACATTCAGTACTTC
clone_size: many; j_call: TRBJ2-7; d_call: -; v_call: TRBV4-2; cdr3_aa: CASSDTGTPTGEQYF; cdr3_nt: TGTGCCAGCAGCGATACCGGGACGCCAACAGGCGAGCAGTACTTC
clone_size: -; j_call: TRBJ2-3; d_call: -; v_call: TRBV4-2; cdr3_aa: CASSFGTGDGADTQYF; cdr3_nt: TGTGCCAGCAGCTTTGGTACGGGAGATGGGGCAGATACGCAGTATTTT
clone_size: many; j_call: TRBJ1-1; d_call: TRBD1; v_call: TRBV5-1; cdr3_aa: CASSFSPGTGTNTEAFF; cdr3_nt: TGCGCCAGCAGCTTTTCGCCCGGGACAGGGACAAACACTGAAGCTTTCTTT
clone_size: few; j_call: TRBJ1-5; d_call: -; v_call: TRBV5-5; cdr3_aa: CASTRGGDQPQHF; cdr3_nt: TGTGCCAGCACCCGGGGGGGTGATCAGCCCCAGCATTTT